This T cell receptor beta chain was found in a study of blood T cell repertoires in COVID-19. Study in general: T cells, B-cell-depleted T cells, or PBMCs supplied cDNA or gDNA.

The CDR3 is 16 amino acids. The V end was cut by 2 bases, the J end by 2 bases, with 16 bases between. From germline, CDR1 is GTSNPN and CDR2 SVGIG (reference sequence). TCRdb's copy holds only in-frame clones and misses some; the assay was immunoSEQ multiplex PCR. The repertoire holds approximately 490,000 clones, around 85% seen once, with approximately 8% in the top ten. Sequencing input: PBMCs or T cells enriched from blood (not recorded which). The origin of this receptor is a woman aged 60-75 years who had recovered from COVID-19. The chain links TRBV30 to TRBJ1-5, with D maybe TRBD1 (5 bases). CDR3 nucleotides: TGTGCCTGGAGTCTTTCCGGTTCCAGGGGCAATCAGCCCCAGCATTTT. This sequence encodes CAWSLSGSRGNQPQHF.